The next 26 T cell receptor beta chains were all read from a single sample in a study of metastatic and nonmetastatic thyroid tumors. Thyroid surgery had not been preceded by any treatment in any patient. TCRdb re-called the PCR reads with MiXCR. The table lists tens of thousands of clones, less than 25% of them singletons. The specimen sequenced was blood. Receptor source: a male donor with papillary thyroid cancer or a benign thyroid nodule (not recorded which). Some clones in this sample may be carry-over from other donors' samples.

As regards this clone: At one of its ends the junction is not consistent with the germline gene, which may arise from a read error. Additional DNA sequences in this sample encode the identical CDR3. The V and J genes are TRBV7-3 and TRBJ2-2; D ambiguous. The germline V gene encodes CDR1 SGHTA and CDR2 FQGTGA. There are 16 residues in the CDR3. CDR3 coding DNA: TGCGCCAGCAGCCCCAGGATTTTTTCAAACACCGGGGAGCTGTTTTTT. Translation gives CASSPRIFSNTGELFF.

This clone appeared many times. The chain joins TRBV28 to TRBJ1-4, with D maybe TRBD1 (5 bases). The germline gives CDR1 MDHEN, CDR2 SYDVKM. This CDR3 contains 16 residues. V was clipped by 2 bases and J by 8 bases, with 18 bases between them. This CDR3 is CASSLVGGTEYEKLFF. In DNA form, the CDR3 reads TGTGCCAGCAGTTTAGTAGGAGGGACGGAGTACGAAAAACTGTTTTTT.

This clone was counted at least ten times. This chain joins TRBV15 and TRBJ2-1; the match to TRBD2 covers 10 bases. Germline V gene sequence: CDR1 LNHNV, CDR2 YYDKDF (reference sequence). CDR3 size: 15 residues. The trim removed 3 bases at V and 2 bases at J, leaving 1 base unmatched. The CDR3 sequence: CATSSGTSAYNEQFF. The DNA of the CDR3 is TGTGCCACCAGCAGCGGGACTAGCGCCTACAATGAGCAGTTCTTC. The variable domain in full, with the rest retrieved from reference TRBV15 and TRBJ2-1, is DAMVIQNPRYQVTQFGKPVTLSCSQTLNHNVMYWYQQKSSQAPKLLFHYYDKDFNNEADTPDNFQSRRPNTSFCFLDIRSPGLGDTAMYLCATSSGTSAYNEQFFGPGTRLTVL.

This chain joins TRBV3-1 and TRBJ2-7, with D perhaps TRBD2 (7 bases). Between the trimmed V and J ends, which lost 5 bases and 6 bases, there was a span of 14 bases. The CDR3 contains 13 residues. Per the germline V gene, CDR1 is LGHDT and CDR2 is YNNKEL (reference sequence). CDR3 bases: TGTGCCAGCAGCTCGAATAGGGGGGGCGAGCAGTACTTC. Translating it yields CASSSNRGGEQYF.

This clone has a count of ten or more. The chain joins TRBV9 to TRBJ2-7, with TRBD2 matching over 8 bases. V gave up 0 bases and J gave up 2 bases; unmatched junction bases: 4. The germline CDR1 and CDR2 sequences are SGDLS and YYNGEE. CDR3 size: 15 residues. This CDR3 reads CASSVGSGGAYEQYF. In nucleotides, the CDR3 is TGTGCCAGCAGCGTAGGATCCGGGGGGGCCTACGAGCAGTACTTC.

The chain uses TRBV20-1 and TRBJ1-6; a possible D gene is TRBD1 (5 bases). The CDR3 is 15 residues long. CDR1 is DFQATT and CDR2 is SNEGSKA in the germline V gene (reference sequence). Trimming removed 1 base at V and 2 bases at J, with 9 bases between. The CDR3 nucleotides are TGCAGTGCTAGAGGTGGGGGGGCCTATAATTCACCCCTCCACTTT. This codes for CSARGGGAYNSPLHF.

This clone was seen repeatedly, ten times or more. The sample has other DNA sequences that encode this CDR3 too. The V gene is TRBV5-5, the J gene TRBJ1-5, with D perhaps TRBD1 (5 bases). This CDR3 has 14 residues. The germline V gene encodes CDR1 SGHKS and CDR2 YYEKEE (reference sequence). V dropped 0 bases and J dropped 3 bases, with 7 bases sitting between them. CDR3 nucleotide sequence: TGTGCCAGCAGCTTGGGACAGCTCAATCAGCCCCAGCATTTT. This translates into CASSLGQLNQPQHF.

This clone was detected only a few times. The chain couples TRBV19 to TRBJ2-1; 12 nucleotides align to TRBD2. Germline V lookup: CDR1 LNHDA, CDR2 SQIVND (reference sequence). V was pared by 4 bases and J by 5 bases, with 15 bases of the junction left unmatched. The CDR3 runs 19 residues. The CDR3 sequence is CASSTRGGRLAGAHNEQFF. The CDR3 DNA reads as TGTGCCAGTAGTACCCGAGGAGGGCGACTAGCGGGGGCCCACAATGAGCAGTTCTTC.

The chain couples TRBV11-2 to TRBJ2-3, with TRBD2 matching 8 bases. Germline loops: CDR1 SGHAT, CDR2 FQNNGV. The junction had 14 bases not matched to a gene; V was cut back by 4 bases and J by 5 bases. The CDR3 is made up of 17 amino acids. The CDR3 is CASSYGLVAGIKDTQYF. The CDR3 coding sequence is TGTGCCAGCAGCTACGGTTTGGTAGCGGGGATTAAAGATACGCAGTATTTT.

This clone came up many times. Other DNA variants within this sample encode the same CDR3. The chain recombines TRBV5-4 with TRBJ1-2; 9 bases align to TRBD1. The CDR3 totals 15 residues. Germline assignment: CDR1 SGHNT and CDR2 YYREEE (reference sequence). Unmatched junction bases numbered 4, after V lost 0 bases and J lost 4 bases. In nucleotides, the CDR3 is TGTGCCAGCAGCTTGGCGACAGGGGGGGGCTATGGCTACACCTTC. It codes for CASSLATGGGYGYTF.

CDR3 DNA: TGCGCCAGCAGCTCAGCAGGGGATCAGCCCCAGCATTTT. Translation gives CASSSAGDQPQHF. The chain carries TRBV5-1 and TRBJ1-5; possibly TRBD1 for D (6 bases). The CDR3 contains 13 residues. Trimming removed 3 bases at V and 5 bases at J, with 9 bases between. CDR1 is SGHRS, CDR2 YFSETQ, per germline.

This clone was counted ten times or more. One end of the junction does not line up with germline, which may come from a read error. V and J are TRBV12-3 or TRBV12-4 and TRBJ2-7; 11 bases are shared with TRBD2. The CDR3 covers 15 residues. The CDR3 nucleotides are TGTACCAGCGGCGAGGGACTAGCGGTCTCCTACGAGCAGTACTTC. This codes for CTSGEGLAVSYEQYF.

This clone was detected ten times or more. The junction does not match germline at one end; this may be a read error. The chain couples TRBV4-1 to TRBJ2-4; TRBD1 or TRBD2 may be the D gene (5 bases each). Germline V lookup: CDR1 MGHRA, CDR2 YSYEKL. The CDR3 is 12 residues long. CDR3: CANSQRGDIQYF. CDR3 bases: TGCGCCAACAGCCAAAGGGGAGACATTCAGTACTTC.

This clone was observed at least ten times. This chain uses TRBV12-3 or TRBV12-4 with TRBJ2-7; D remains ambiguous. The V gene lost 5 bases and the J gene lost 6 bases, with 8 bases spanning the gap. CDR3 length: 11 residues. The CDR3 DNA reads TGTGCCAGCAGTCACGGTGCCGAGCAGTACTTC. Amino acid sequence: CASSHGAEQYF.

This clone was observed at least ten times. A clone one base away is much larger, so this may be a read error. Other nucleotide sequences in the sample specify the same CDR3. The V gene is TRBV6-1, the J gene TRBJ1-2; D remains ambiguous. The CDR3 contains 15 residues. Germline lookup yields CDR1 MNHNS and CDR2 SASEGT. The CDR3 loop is CASTDWAGRNYGYTF. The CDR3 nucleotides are TGTGCCAGCACCGATTGGGCAGGTCGCAACTACGGCTACACCTTC.

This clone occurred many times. The CDR3 loop reads CSARSRGAITNQPQHF. CDR3 DNA sequence: TGCAGTGCTAGATCCCGTGGAGCGATTACTAATCAGCCCCAGCATTTT. The chain joins TRBV20-1 to TRBJ1-5; D ambiguous. The germline CDR1 and CDR2 sequences are DFQATT and SNEGSKA (reference sequence). The CDR3 runs 16 residues. V gave up 2 bases and J gave up 4 bases, with 18 bases separating them.

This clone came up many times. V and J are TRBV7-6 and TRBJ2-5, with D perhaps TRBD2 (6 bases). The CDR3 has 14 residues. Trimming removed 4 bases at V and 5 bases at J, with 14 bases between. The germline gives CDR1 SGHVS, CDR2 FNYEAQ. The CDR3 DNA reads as TGTGCCAGCAGCTCGGGACTCCTAGGGGAGACCCAGTACTTC. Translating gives CASSSGLLGETQYF. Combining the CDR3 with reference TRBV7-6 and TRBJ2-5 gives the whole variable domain GAGVSQSPRYKVTKRGQDVALRCDPISGHVSLYWYRQALGQGPEFLTYFNYEAQQDKSGLPNDRFSAERPEGSISTLTIQRTEQRDSAMYRCASSSGLLGETQYFGPGTRLLVL.

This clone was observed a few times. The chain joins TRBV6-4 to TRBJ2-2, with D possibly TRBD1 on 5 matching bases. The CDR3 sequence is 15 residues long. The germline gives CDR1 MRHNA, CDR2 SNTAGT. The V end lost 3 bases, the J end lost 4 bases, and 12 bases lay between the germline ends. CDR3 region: CASSEQGDGTGELFF. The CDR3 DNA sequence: TGTGCCAGCAGTGAGCAAGGGGATGGCACCGGGGAGCTGTTTTTT.

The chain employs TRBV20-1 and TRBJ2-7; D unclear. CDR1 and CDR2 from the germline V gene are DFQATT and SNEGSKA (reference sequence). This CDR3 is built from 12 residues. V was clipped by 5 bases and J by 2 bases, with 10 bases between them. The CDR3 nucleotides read TGCAGTGCTCCGGGCCTCGCCTACGAGCAGTACTTC. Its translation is CSAPGLAYEQYF.

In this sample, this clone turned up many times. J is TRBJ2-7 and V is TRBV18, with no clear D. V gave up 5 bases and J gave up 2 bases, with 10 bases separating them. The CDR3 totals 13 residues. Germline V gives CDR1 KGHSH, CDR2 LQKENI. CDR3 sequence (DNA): TGTGCCAGCTCATGGGCGGAGACCTACGAGCAGTACTTC. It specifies CASSWAETYEQYF.

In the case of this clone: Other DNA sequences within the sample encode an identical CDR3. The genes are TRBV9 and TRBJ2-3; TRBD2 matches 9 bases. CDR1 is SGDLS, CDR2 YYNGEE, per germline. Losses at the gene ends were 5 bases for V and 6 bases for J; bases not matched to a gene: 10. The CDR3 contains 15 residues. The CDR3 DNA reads TGTGCCAGCAGTGGTAGCGGGAGCCCAGCCGATACGCAGTATTTT. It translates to CASSGSGSPADTQYF.

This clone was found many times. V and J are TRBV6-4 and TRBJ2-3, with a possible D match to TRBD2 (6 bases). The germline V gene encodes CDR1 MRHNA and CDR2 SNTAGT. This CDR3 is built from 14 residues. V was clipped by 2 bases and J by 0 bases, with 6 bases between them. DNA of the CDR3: TGTGCCAGCAGTGACGGGACTAGCACAGATACGCAGTATTTT. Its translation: CASSDGTSTDTQYF.

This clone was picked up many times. The chain's CDR3 is CASSAPYEGPYQETQYF. The CDR3 bases are TGTGCCAGCAGCGCGCCGTATGAGGGTCCGTACCAAGAGACCCAGTACTTC. The V and J genes are TRBV9 and TRBJ2-5; D might be TRBD2 (5 bases). V was shortened by 3 bases and J by 0 bases, with 18 bases between the two germline ends. This CDR3 spans 17 amino acids. The germline V gene has CDR1 SGDLS and CDR2 YYNGEE. The variable domain in full, with the rest retrieved from reference TRBV9 and TRBJ2-5, is DSGVTQTPKHLITATGQRVTLRCSPRSGDLSVYWYQQSLDQGLQFLIQYYNGEERAKGNILERFSAQQFPDLHSELNLSSLELGDSALYFCASSAPYEGPYQETQYFGPGTRLLVL.

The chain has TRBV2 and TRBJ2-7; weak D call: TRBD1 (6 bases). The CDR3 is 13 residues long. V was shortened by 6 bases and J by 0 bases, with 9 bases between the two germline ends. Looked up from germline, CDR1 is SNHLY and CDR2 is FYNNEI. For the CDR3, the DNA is TGTGCCAGCAGGGTACAGGGCTCCTACGAGCAGTACTTC. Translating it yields CASRVQGSYEQYF.

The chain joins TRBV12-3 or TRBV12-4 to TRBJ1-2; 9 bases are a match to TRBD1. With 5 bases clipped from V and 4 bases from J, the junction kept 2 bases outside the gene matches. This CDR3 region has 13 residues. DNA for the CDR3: TGTGCCAGCAGTACAGGGGGCTCCTATGGCTACACCTTC. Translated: CASSTGGSYGYTF.

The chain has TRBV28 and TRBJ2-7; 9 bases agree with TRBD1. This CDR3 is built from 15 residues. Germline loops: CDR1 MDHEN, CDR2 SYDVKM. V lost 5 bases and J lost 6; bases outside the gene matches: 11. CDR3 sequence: CASSTPRDRVSEQYF. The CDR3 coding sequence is TGTGCCAGCAGTACCCCGAGGGACAGGGTGAGCGAGCAGTACTTC.